Listed here are 8 T cell receptor beta chains from one sample, sequenced in a study of T cell changes during pregnancy in multiple sclerosis. Sequencing was performed with immunoSEQ multiplex PCR; in TCRdb, only in-frame clones are kept and a portion is missing. The sample yields some 40,000 clones, about 92% seen once. This specimen was CD8+ T cells from peripheral blood mononuclear cells, taken in the third trimester of pregnancy. Every receptor here comes from a female donor with multiple sclerosis, enrolled in a pregnancy study.

Sample share makes this clone medium-sized. The chain recombines TRBV11-2 with TRBJ2-7, with D perhaps matching TRBD1 (6 bases). Looked up from germline, CDR1 is SGHAT and CDR2 is FQNNGV. This CDR3 is built from 12 residues. With 5 bases removed from V and 4 bases from J, the gap between germline ends came to 9 bases. Here the CDR3 reads CASSLQGYEQYF. CDR3 coding DNA: TGTGCCAGCAGCCTACAGGGTTACGAGCAGTACTTC.

The gene calls are TRBV13 and TRBJ1-2; 9 bases are a match to TRBD1. Per germline, CDR1 PRHDT and CDR2 FYEKMQ (reference sequence). Trimming took 6 bases from V and 4 from J; bases not matched to a gene: 3. The CDR3 sequence is 13 residues long. CDR3 DNA: TGTGCCAGCAGACAGGGGGCGGGCTATGGCTACACCTTC. This codes for CASRQGAGYGYTF.

This sequence joins TRBV4-1 and TRBJ1-1, with a tentative D call TRBD1 (5 bases). CDR1 MGHRA and CDR2 YSYEKL come from the germline V gene. The length of the CDR3 is 19 residues. V was clipped by 2 bases and J by 4 bases, with 26 bases between them. DNA for the CDR3: TGCGCCAGCAGCCAATTGGGCGGGGCGCGTCTCCGAGGGTCCACTGAAGCTTTCTTT. This gives the protein CASSQLGGARLRGSTEAFF.

This chain joins TRBV5-8 and TRBJ2-3; 12 nucleotides align to TRBD2. Losses at the gene ends were 9 bases for V and 6 bases for J; bases not matched to a gene: 20. Per germline, CDR1 SGHTS and CDR2 YDEGEE. The CDR3 length is 18 residues. In DNA, the CDR3 is TGTGCCAACCCAGGACTAGCGGGGAGCGAACGGTCGGGTGATACGCAGTATTTT. Its translation: CANPGLAGSERSGDTQYF.

V is TRBV5-4 and J is TRBJ2-3, with 10 nucleotides matching TRBD2. CDR3 length equals 16 residues. Germline V gene data show CDR1 as SGHNT and CDR2 as YYREEE (reference sequence). J was trimmed by 0 bases and V by 3 bases; bases with no gene match: 4. For the CDR3, the DNA is TGTGCCAGCAGCTCGGAGCGGGGGGGGAGCACAGATACGCAGTATTTT. Translation gives CASSSERGGSTDTQYF.

The rearrangement links TRBV4-1 to TRBJ1-1; D call uncertain. The germline V gene encodes CDR1 MGHRA and CDR2 YSYEKL. Trimming took off 0 bases at V and 0 bases at J, with 8 bases between the two ends. The CDR3 has 15 amino acids. The CDR3 region is CASSQDEGVNTEAFF. The CDR3 coding sequence is TGCGCCAGCAGCCAAGATGAAGGAGTGAACACTGAAGCTTTCTTT.

The gene calls are TRBV9 and TRBJ2-7; 10 bases map to TRBD1. Germline values: CDR1 SGDLS, CDR2 YYNGEE. The CDR3 has 16 residues. The ends lost 3 bases at V and 5 bases at J; junction bases unmatched: 11. The CDR3 DNA reads TGTGCCAGCAGCGGAACCCTGACAGGGGGCATCGACGAGCAGTACTTC. This codes for CASSGTLTGGIDEQYF.

CDR3 sequence (DNA): TGCGCCAGCCGGACCGACAGCATAACCACAGATACGCAGTATTTT. Encoded protein: CASRTDSITTDTQYF. V and J are TRBV5-1 and TRBJ2-3; possible D gene TRBD1, 5 bases. Germline V lookup: CDR1 SGHRS, CDR2 YFSETQ. There are 15 residues in the CDR3. V was shortened by 7 bases and J by 2 bases, with 17 bases between the two germline ends.